Following are 3 T cell receptor beta chains from one sample sequenced in a study of cytomegalovirus exposure and HLA in healthy donors. The study ran its PCR with 60 Vbeta and 13 Jbeta primers. Measured with immunoSEQ multiplex PCR; TCRdb has only the in-frame clones, and not every one. Of 100,000 to 150,000 clones detected, 80% to 85% appear once; the ten largest clones hold about 0.7%. Sequencing input: PBMCs. These receptor sequences come from a man younger than 35 in good health and CMV-seronegative.

The chain links TRBV5-1 to TRBJ1-1; D is possibly TRBD1 (5 bases). V shed 2 bases and J shed 6 bases, with 14 bases lying between them. CDR1 and CDR2 from the germline V gene are SGHRS and YFSETQ. This CDR3 contains 14 residues. As DNA, the CDR3 is TGCGCCAGCAGCTTCGCTAAGCCCAGGGCTGAAGCTTTCTTT. Amino acids: CASSFAKPRAEAFF.

V usage is TRBV18 and J usage is TRBJ2-1, with 11 bases identical to TRBD2. The CDR3 length is 16 residues. V shed 1 base, J shed 10 bases, and the junction held 9 bases outside the gene matches. Germline V gene lookup returns CDR1 KGHSH and CDR2 LQKENI. The CDR3, as DNA: TGTGCCAGCTCACCACGTCCCGGGACTAGCGGCCCCGAGCAGTTCTTC. It yields the protein CASSPRPGTSGPEQFF.

This clone was recorded once. V and J are TRBV30 and TRBJ1-2; 8 nucleotides align to TRBD1. Trimming cost V 0 bases and J 5 bases; bases outside gene matches: 5. The CDR3 has 14 amino acids. The germline V gene has CDR1 GTSNPN and CDR2 SVGIG (reference sequence). The CDR3 nucleotides read TGTGCCTGGAGTGTCGACAGGGGACCTTATGGCTACACCTTC. Amino acid sequence: CAWSVDRGPYGYTF. Full variable domain (rest looked up from reference TRBV30 and TRBJ1-2): SQTIHQWPATLVQPVGSPLSLECTVEGTSNPNLYWYRQAAGRGLQLLFYSVGIGQISSEVPQNLSASRPQDRQFILSSKKLLLSDSGFYLCAWSVDRGPYGYTFGSGTRLTVV.